This T cell receptor (beta chain) originates from a study of CD8+CD57+ T cells in acquired aplastic anemia (dated 2018 in TCRdb). At the level of the whole study: DNA extracted from sorted CD4+ and CD8+ cells had a mean of around 3.3 ug, with a range of roughly 0.18 to 27.4 ug. CD8+CD57+ expansion was defined as frequency above the mean frequency observed in healthy subjects.

This clonotype was seen ten or more times. The specificity of this receptor is unknown. The record has no base qualities; no much larger clone is one base away. Flow cytometry had shown CD8+CD57+ cell expansion in the patients selected for sequencing. Every patient had severe acquired aplastic anemia, diagnosed using the International Study of Aplastic Anemia and Agranulocytosis and Camitta criteria. Patients had received no therapy at the time of blood sampling. In this study, sorted CD4+ and CD8+ T cells from the blood of healthy subjects and of severe aplastic anemia patients had their TCR repertoires deep-sequenced. Patients were enrolled in the USA under clinicaltrials.gov protocols 00001620, 01623167, 00001397, 00071045, 00081523 and 00961064. Ficoll-Paque density gradient centrifugation was used to isolate peripheral blood mononuclear cells. CD4+ and CD8+ T cells were sorted by FACS or magnetic beads before DNA extraction.

Broader findings and caveats from the paper: CD8+ Simpson's diversity did not differ significantly between patients and healthy controls (P=0.060). Although twenty-nine CD8+ CDR3 sequences were shared by patients and controls, these sequences appeared highly expressed in patients and within the immunodominant clones of patients.

The CDR3 runs 12 residues from the cysteine to the phenylalanine. Only CDR3 DNA remains: 36 bases, in frame from the first base. V and J are truncated by 2 bases and 7 bases respectively, leaving an intervening sequence of 6 bases. From the germline V gene, CDR1 is MRHNA and CDR2 is SNTAGT. Genomic DNA served as template for TCR beta VDJ combination and CDR3 sequence profiling. An Illumina HiSeq 2000 was used for TCR repertoire sequencing. In the authors' own workflow: TRBV/TRBJ rearrangement plots, CDR3 size and DJ length profiles, and Simpson's diversity index were used to evaluate the repertoires. The most abundant DNA sequence in the deep sequencing data was taken as the immunodominant clone. CDR3 amino acid sequences were screened for sharing across subjects and were compared with published repertoires and the VDJdb database. TCRdb reprocessed the public reads (quality trimming at Q25 with fastp, clone calling with MiXCR) and kept in-frame beta chains. Every CDR3 protein is listed once, alongside the most common genes and DNA of its rows. Here the V and J calls rest on TCRdb's processing, not on the authors' analysis. This sample gives 130,000 or so distinct CDR3 sequences in total; 58% of them show up just once. 25% to 35% of the sample is in the top ten clones.

Sequences were obtained from sorted CD4+, CD8+, or CD8+CD57+ T cells (not recorded which) from PBMCs. The chain joins TRBV6-4 to TRBJ2-1; the D gene cannot be named for sure. This receptor was obtained from a human donor with aplastic anemia. The bases are TGTGCCAGCAGTGACACCCCAAATGAGCAGTTCTTC. This codes for CASSDTPNEQFF.